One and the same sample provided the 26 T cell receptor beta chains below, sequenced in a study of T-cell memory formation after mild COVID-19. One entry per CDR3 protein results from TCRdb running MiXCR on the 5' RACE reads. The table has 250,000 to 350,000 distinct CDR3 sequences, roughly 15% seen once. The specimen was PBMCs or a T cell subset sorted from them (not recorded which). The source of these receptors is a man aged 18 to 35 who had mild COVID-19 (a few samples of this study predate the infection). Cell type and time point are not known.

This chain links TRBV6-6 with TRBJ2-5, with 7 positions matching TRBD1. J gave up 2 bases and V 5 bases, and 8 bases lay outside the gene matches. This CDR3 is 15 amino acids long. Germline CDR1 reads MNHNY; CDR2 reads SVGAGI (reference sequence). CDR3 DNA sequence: TGTGCCAGCAGTAAAGCACAGGGGTGGCAAGAGACCCAGTACTTC. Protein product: CASSKAQGWQETQYF.

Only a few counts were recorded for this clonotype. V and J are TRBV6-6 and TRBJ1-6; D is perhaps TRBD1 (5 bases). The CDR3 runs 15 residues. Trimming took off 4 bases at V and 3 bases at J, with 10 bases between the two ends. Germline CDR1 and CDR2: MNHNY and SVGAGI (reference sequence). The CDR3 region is CASSLVGVYNSPLHF. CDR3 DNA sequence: TGTGCCAGCAGTTTAGTAGGGGTCTATAATTCACCCCTCCACTTT.

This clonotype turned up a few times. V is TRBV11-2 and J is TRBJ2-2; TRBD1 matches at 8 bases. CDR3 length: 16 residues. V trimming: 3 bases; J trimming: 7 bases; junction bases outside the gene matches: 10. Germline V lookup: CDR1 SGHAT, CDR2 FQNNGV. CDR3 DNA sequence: TGTGCCAGCAGCTTGGCTGGACAGGGTAATGACGGGGAGCTGTTTTTT. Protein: CASSLAGQGNDGELFF.

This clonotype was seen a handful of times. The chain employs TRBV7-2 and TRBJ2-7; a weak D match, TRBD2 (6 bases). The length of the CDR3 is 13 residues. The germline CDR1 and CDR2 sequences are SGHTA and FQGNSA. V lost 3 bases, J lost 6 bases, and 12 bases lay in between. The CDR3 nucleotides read TGTGCCAGCAGCTTCCCTCGGGGGAGCGAGCAGTACTTC. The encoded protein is CASSFPRGSEQYF.

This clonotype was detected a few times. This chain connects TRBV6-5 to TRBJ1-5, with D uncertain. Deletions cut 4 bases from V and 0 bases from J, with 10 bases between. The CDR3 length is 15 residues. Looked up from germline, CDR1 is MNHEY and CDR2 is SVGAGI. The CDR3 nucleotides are TGTGCCAGCAGTTCCGTCCGGGGTAGCAATCAGCCCCAGCATTTT. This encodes CASSSVRGSNQPQHF.

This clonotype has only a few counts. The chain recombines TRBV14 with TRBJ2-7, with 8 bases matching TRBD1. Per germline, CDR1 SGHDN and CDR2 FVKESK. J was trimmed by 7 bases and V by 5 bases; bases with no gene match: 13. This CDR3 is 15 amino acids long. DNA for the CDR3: TGTGCCAGCAGCTCATGGGGAGACAGGGGAAGGGAGCAGTACTTC. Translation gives CASSSWGDRGREQYF.

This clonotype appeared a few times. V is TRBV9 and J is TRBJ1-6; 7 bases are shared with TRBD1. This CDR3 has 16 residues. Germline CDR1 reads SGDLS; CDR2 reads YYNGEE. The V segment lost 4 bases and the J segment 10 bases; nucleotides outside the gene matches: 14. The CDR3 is CASSPVGGTDGSPLHF. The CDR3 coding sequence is TGTGCCAGCAGCCCAGTAGGGGGGACAGATGGGTCACCCCTCCACTTT.

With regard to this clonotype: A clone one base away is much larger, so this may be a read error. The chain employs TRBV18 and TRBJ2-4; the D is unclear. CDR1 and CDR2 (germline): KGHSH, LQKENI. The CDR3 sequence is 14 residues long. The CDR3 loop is CASSLDIAKNIQDF. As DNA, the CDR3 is TGTGCCAGCTCACTAGACATAGCCAAAAACATTCAGGACTTC.

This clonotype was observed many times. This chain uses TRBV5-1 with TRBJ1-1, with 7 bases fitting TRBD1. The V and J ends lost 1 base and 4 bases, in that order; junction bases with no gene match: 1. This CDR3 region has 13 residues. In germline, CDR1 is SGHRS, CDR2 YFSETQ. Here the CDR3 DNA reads TGCGCCAGCAGCTTGACAGGGGTCACTGAAGCTTTCTTT. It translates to CASSLTGVTEAFF.

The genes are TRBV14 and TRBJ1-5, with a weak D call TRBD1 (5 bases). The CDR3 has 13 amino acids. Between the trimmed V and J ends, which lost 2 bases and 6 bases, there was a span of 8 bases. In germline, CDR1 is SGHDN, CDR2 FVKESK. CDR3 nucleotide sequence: TGTGCCAGCAGCCAATGGGGGGGTCAGCCCCAGCATTTT. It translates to CASSQWGGQPQHF.

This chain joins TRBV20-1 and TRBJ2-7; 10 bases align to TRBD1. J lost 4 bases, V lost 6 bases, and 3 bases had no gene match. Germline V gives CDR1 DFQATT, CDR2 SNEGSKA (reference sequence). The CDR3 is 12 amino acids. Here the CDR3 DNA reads TGCAGTGCGGGGGACAGGGGATACGAGCAGTACTTC. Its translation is CSAGDRGYEQYF.

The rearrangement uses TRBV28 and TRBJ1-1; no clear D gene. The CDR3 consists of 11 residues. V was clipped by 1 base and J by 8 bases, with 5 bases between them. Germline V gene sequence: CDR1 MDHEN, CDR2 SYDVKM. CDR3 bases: TGTGCCAGCAGTTTATATGGGGAAGCTTTCTTT. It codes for CASSLYGEAFF.

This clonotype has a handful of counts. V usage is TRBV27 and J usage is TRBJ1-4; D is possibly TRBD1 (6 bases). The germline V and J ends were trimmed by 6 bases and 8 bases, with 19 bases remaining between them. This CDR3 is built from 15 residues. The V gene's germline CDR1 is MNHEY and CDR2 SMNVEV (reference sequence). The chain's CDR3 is CASRAEQGWREKLFF. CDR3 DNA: TGTGCCAGCAGGGCGGAACAGGGCTGGAGGGAAAAACTGTTTTTT.

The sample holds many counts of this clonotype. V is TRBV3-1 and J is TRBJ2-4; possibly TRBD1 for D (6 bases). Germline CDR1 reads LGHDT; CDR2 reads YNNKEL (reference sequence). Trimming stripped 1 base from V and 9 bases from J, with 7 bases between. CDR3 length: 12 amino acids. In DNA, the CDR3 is TGTGCCAGCAGCCAAGCACAGGGCATTCAGTACTTC. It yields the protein CASSQAQGIQYF.

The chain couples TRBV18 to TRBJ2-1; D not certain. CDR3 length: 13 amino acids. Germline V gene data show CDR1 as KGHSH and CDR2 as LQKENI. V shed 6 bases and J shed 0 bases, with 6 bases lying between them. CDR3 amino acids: CASSSASYNEQFF. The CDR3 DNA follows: TGTGCCAGCTCTTCCGCCTCCTACAATGAGCAGTTCTTC.

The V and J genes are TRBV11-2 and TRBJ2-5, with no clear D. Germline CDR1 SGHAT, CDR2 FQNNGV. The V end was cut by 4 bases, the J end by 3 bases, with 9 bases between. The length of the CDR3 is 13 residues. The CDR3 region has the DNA TGTGCCAGCAGCTCCACATATGAAGAGACCCAGTACTTC. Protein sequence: CASSSTYEETQYF.

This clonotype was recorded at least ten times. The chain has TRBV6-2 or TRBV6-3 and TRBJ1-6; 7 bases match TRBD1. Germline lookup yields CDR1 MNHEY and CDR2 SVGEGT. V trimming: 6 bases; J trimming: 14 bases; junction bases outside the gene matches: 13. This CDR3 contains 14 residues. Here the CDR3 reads CASSLDRRSVTLHF. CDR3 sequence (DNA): TGTGCCAGCAGCCTGGACAGGCGCTCGGTGACCCTCCACTTT.

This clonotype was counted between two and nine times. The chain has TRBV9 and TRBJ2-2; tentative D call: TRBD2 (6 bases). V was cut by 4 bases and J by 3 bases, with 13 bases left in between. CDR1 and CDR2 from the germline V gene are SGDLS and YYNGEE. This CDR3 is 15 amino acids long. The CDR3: CASSSRRADTGELFF. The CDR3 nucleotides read TGTGCCAGCAGCTCCCGGAGGGCCGACACCGGGGAGCTGTTTTTT.

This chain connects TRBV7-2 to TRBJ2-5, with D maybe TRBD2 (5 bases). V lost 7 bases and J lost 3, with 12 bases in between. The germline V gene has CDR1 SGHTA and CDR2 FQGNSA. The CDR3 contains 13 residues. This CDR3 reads CASTPGIKETQYF. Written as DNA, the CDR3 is TGTGCCAGCACCCCGGGGATTAAAGAGACCCAGTACTTC.

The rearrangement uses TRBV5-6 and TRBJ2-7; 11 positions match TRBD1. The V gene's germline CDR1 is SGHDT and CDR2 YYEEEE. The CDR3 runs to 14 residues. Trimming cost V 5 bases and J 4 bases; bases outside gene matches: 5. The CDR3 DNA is TGTGCCAGCAGACGGACAGGGGGCAGGTACGAGCAGTACTTC. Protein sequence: CASRRTGGRYEQYF.

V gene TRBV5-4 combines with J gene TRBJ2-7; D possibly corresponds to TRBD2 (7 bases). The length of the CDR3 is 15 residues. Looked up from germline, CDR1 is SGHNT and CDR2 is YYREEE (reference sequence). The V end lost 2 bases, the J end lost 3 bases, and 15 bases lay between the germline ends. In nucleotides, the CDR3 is TGTGCCAGCAGCTTAGGCGCGGGGGCCCTCTACGAGCAGTACTTC. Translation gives CASSLGAGALYEQYF.

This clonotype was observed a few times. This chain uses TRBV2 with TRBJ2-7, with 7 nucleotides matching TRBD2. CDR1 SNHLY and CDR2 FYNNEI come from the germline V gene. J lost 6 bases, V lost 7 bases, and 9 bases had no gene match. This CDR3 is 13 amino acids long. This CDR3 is CASMDGRGGEQYF. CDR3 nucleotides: TGTGCCAGCATGGACGGCCGCGGGGGCGAGCAGTACTTC.

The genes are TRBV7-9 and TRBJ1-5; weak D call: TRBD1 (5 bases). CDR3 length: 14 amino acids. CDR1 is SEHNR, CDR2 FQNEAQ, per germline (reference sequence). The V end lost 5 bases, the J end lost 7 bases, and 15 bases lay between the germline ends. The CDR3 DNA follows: TGTGCCAGCAGCCCCCTTGGGGGAGGCCAGCCCCAGCATTTT. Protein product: CASSPLGGGQPQHF. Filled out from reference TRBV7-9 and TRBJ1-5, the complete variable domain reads DTGVSQNPRHKITKRGQNVTFRCDPISEHNRLYWYRQTLGQGPEFLTYFQNEAQLEKSRLLSDRFSAERPKGSFSTLEIQRTEQGDSAMYLCASSPLGGGQPQHFGDGTRLSIL.

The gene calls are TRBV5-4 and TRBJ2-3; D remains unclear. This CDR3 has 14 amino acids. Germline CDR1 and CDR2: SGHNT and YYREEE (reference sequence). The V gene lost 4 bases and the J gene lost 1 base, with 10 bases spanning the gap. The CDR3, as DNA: TGTGCCAGCAGCCCAGCGAGTGGCACAGATACGCAGTATTTT. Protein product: CASSPASGTDTQYF.

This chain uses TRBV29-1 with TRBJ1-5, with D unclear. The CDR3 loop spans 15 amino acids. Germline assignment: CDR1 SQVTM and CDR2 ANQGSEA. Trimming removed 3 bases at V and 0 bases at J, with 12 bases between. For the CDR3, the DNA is TGCAGCGTTGAGGTCCGAGGATATAGCAATCAGCCCCAGCATTTT. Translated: CSVEVRGYSNQPQHF. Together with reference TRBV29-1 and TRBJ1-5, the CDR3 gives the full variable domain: SAVISQKPSRDICQRGTSLTIQCQVDSQVTMMFWYRQQPGQSLTLIATANQGSEATYESGFVIDKFPISRPNLTFSTLTVSNMSPEDSSIYLCSVEVRGYSNQPQHFGDGTRLSIL.

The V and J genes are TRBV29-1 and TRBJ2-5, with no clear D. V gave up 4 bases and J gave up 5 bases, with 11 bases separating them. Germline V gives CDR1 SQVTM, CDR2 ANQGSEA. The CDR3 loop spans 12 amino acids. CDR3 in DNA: TGCAGCGTTGGGTTTAGTTCGGAGACCCAGTACTTC. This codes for CSVGFSSETQYF.